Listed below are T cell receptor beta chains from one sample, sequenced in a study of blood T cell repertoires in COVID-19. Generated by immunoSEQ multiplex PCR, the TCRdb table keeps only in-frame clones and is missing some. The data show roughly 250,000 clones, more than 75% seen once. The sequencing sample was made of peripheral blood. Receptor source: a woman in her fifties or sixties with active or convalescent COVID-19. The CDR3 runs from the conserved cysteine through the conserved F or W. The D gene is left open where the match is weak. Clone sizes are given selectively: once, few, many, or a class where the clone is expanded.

cdr3_aa: CASSDGARGKANEKLFF; cdr3_nt: TGTGCCAGCAGTGACGGGGCCCGGGGGAAGGCTAATGAAAAACTGTTTTTT; d_call: .; clone_size: .; v_call: TRBV6-1; j_call: TRBJ1-4
cdr3_aa: CASSEGGAYEQYF; cdr3_nt: TGTGCCAGTAGCGAAGGGGGCGCCTACGAGCAGTACTTC; d_call: TRBD1; clone_size: .; v_call: TRBV19; j_call: TRBJ2-7
cdr3_aa: CASSIVAGQKSNSPLHF; cdr3_nt: TGTGCCAGTAGTATAGTGGCGGGGCAGAAAAGTAATTCACCCCTCCACTTT; d_call: .; clone_size: .; v_call: TRBV19; j_call: TRBJ1-6
cdr3_aa: CASSYRGGFASYNSPLHF; cdr3_nt: TGTGCCAGCAGTTACCGGGGAGGGTTCGCCTCCTATAATTCACCCCTCCACTTT; d_call: .; clone_size: .; v_call: TRBV6-2/TRBV6-3; j_call: TRBJ1-6
cdr3_aa: CASSSGQFYEQYF; cdr3_nt: TGTGCCAGCAGCTCGGGACAGTTCTACGAGCAGTACTTC; d_call: TRBD1; clone_size: .; v_call: TRBV11-2; j_call: TRBJ2-7
cdr3_aa: CASSPSEAGSSGNTIYF; cdr3_nt: TGTGCCAGCTCACCCTCCGAGGCGGGGAGCTCTGGAAACACCATATATTTT; d_call: .; clone_size: .; v_call: TRBV18; j_call: TRBJ1-3
cdr3_aa: CASSSQGGSNEKLFF; cdr3_nt: TGTGCCAGCAGCTCTCAGGGTGGGTCTAATGAAAAACTGTTTTTT; d_call: .; clone_size: once; v_call: TRBV6-6; j_call: TRBJ1-4
cdr3_aa: CASSLAGGLSYTF; cdr3_nt: TGTGCCAGCAGCTTAGCGGGGGGTTTGAGCTACACCTTC; d_call: .; clone_size: .; v_call: TRBV11-2; j_call: TRBJ1-2
cdr3_aa: CSVVVQGGQPQHF; cdr3_nt: TGCAGCGTTGTTGTACAGGGGGGTCAGCCCCAGCATTTT; d_call: TRBD1; clone_size: .; v_call: TRBV29-1; j_call: TRBJ1-5
cdr3_aa: CASSKGYRDDSYNSPLHF; cdr3_nt: TGTGCCAGCAGCAAAGGGTACAGGGATGACTCCTATAATTCACCCCTCCACTTT; d_call: .; clone_size: .; v_call: TRBV21-1; j_call: TRBJ1-6
cdr3_aa: CASRRTGGRGANEKLFF; cdr3_nt: TGCGCCAGCAGACGAACAGGGGGCCGGGGTGCTAATGAAAAACTGTTTTTT; d_call: TRBD1; clone_size: .; v_call: TRBV5-1; j_call: TRBJ1-4
cdr3_aa: CASSPTFSSTDTQYF; cdr3_nt: TGTGCCAGCAGCCCGACTTTCTCTAGCACAGATACGCAGTATTTT; d_call: .; clone_size: .; v_call: TRBV13; j_call: TRBJ2-3
cdr3_aa: CASSPLGQGPNEKLFF; cdr3_nt: TGTGCCAGCAGCCCCCTCGGGCAGGGCCCTAATGAAAAACTGTTTTTT; d_call: .; clone_size: .; v_call: TRBV21-1; j_call: TRBJ1-4
cdr3_aa: CASSQFLNSPLHF; cdr3_nt: TGTGCCAGCAGCCAATTTCTTAATTCACCCCTCCACTTT; d_call: .; clone_size: .; v_call: TRBV14; j_call: TRBJ1-6
cdr3_aa: CASTTRWDWRTYNEQFF; cdr3_nt: TGCGCCAGCACCACTAGGTGGGATTGGCGGACCTACAATGAGCAGTTCTTC; d_call: .; clone_size: once; v_call: TRBV23-1; j_call: TRBJ2-1
cdr3_aa: CASSLWGRGSNQPQHF; cdr3_nt: TGTGCCAGCAGTTTATGGGGCAGGGGTAGCAATCAGCCCCAGCATTTT; d_call: .; clone_size: .; v_call: TRBV28; j_call: TRBJ1-5
cdr3_aa: CASSSAGLAPGTQYF; cdr3_nt: TGTGCCAGCAGTTCCGCGGGACTAGCCCCGGGTACGCAGTATTTT; d_call: TRBD2; clone_size: few; v_call: TRBV27; j_call: TRBJ2-3
cdr3_aa: CASSLGTPARHTEAFF; cdr3_nt: TGTGCCAGCAGCCTCGGGACTCCCGCCCGACACACTGAAGCTTTCTTT; d_call: .; clone_size: .; v_call: TRBV5-6; j_call: TRBJ1-1
cdr3_aa: CASSVSGTSGGRANTGELFF; cdr3_nt: TGTGCCAGCAGCGTCTCCGGGACTAGCGGGGGCCGCGCGAACACCGGGGAGCTGTTTTTT; d_call: TRBD2; clone_size: few; v_call: TRBV9; j_call: TRBJ2-2
cdr3_aa: CASRNTGPGELFF; cdr3_nt: TGTGCCAGCAGAAACACAGGGCCCGGGGAGCTGTTTTTT; d_call: .; clone_size: .; v_call: TRBV6-5; j_call: TRBJ2-2
cdr3_aa: CASSLDKGATYNEQFF; cdr3_nt: TGTGCCAGCAGCTTAGATAAAGGGGCGACCTACAATGAGCAGTTCTTC; d_call: .; clone_size: .; v_call: TRBV5-6; j_call: TRBJ2-1
cdr3_aa: CASSLDRRSRAFF; cdr3_nt: TGTGCCAGCAGTTTAGACAGGAGGTCTAGAGCTTTCTTT; d_call: .; clone_size: .; v_call: TRBV6-5; j_call: TRBJ1-1
cdr3_aa: CASSFGRGPYNEQFF; cdr3_nt: TGTGCCAGCAGTTTCGGGCGGGGGCCATACAATGAGCAGTTCTTC; d_call: .; clone_size: .; v_call: TRBV27; j_call: TRBJ2-1
cdr3_aa: CASSLGQGTLLYGYTF; cdr3_nt: TGTGCCAGCAGCTTGGGGCAGGGCACGCTGCTCTATGGCTACACCTTC; d_call: .; clone_size: .; v_call: TRBV5-6; j_call: TRBJ1-2
cdr3_aa: CASSLEGGAEKLFF; cdr3_nt: TGTGCCAGCAGCTTAGAGGGAGGGGCTGAAAAACTGTTTTTT; d_call: .; clone_size: .; v_call: TRBV7-4; j_call: TRBJ1-4
cdr3_aa: CASSFGGRTYTEAFF; cdr3_nt: TGTGCCAGCAGCTTCGGAGGACGGACCTACACTGAAGCTTTCTTT; d_call: .; clone_size: once; v_call: TRBV7-2; j_call: TRBJ1-1
cdr3_aa: CASSDGTSGGYTGELFF; cdr3_nt: TGTGCCAGCAGTGACGGGACTAGCGGGGGGTACACCGGGGAGCTGTTTTTT; d_call: TRBD2; clone_size: .; v_call: TRBV2; j_call: TRBJ2-2
cdr3_aa: CASSPGLAGGKQYF; cdr3_nt: TGTGCCAGCAGCCCCGGACTAGCGGGGGGCAAGCAGTACTTC; d_call: TRBD2; clone_size: .; v_call: TRBV3-1/TRBV3-2; j_call: TRBJ2-7
cdr3_aa: CAISRQGDTGELFF; cdr3_nt: TGTGCCATCAGCAGACAGGGGGACACCGGGGAGCTGTTTTTT; d_call: TRBD1; clone_size: once; v_call: TRBV10-3; j_call: TRBJ2-2